The 19 T cell receptor beta chains in this list originate from one sample, sequenced in a study of neurological immune-mediated disorders. Specified time point: technical triplicate 3. TCRdb itself ran the 5' RACE reads through MiXCR, one entry per CDR3 protein. The sample has about 45,000 distinct CDR3 sequences, roughly a fifth seen once. The source material was PBMCs. These receptor sequences come from a man aged 55 to 69 with HTLV-1-associated myelopathy (HAM/TSP).

This clonotype was seen a single time. The chain is built from TRBV6-2 or TRBV6-3 and TRBJ1-5; D not certain. Germline CDR1 MNHEY, CDR2 SVGEGT. CDR3 length: 14 residues. Deletions cut 2 bases from V and 8 bases from J, with 13 bases between. Here the CDR3 reads CASSYVYQNEPQHF. CDR3 nucleotides: TGTGCCAGCAGTTACGTCTATCAAAATGAGCCCCAGCATTTT.

This clonotype was recorded many times. This chain uses TRBV18 with TRBJ2-7, with 8 bases that match TRBD1. Germline values: CDR1 KGHSH, CDR2 LQKENI. V gave up 2 bases and J gave up 6 bases; unmatched junction bases: 3. The CDR3 loop spans 13 amino acids. CDR3 DNA sequence: TGTGCCAGCTCACCAGGTACAGGGGGCGAGCAGTACTTC. Protein sequence: CASSPGTGGEQYF.

This chain joins TRBV4-1 and TRBJ2-5; 7 bases align to TRBD1. The CDR3 contains 14 residues. The germline V gene has CDR1 MGHRA and CDR2 YSYEKL. V lost 4 bases, J lost 2 bases, and 4 bases stayed unmatched. The CDR3 DNA reads TGCGCCAGCAGCCGTGGACAGGAGCAAGAGACCCAGTACTTC. This sequence encodes CASSRGQEQETQYF.

This sequence joins TRBV9 and TRBJ2-5; possible D gene TRBD2, 5 bases. V was cut by 0 bases and J by 5 bases, with 8 bases left in between. CDR3 length: 13 amino acids. Germline V gives CDR1 SGDLS, CDR2 YYNGEE. In DNA form, the CDR3 reads TGTGCCAGCAGCGTAGCTACGGGGGAGACCCAGTACTTC. Translating gives CASSVATGETQYF.

This clonotype was counted ten times or more. The V and J genes are TRBV5-1 and TRBJ2-3; 11 nucleotides match TRBD1. From germline, CDR1 is SGHRS and CDR2 YFSETQ. The CDR3 length is 15 residues. V lost 4 bases, J lost 1 base, and 2 bases stayed unmatched. CDR3 nucleotide sequence: TGCGCCAGCAGCATGGGACAGGGGGGCACAGATACGCAGTATTTT. Protein product: CASSMGQGGTDTQYF.

Many counts were recorded for this clonotype. This chain uses TRBV3-1 with TRBJ1-1; D is uncertain. This CDR3 comprises 14 residues. Trimming took off 2 bases at V and 0 bases at J, with 7 bases between the two ends. The germline gives CDR1 LGHDT, CDR2 YNNKEL (reference sequence). The CDR3 nucleotides are TGTGCCAGCAGCCAAACAAGCATGAACACTGAAGCTTTCTTT. Protein: CASSQTSMNTEAFF.

This clonotype was recorded many times. The rearrangement uses TRBV3-1 and TRBJ2-2; TRBD1 might be the D (5 bases). This CDR3 is built from 12 residues. Germline assignment: CDR1 LGHDT and CDR2 YNNKEL (reference sequence). The V end lost 4 bases, the J end lost 7 bases, and 7 bases lay between the germline ends. DNA of the CDR3: TGTGCCAGCAGCCCGACAGACGGGGAGCTGTTTTTT. Amino acid sequence: CASSPTDGELFF.

This clonotype was observed many times. The V gene is TRBV20-1, the J gene TRBJ2-2; D is unclear. V shed 4 bases and J shed 2 bases, with 17 bases lying between them. Germline CDR1 DFQATT, CDR2 SNEGSKA (reference sequence). The CDR3 covers 16 residues. This CDR3 is CSATPTGVANTGELFF. The CDR3 DNA reads TGCAGTGCTACCCCGACTGGCGTAGCCAACACCGGGGAGCTGTTTTTT.

The chain couples TRBV11-3 to TRBJ2-3; 7 bases align to TRBD2. CDR3 length equals 17 residues. CDR1 SGHNT and CDR2 YENEEA come from the germline V gene. J was trimmed by 0 bases and V by 4 bases; bases with no gene match: 10. DNA for the CDR3: TGTGCCAGCAGCTCCCCCGAAGCGGGGCTAAGCACAGATACGCAGTATTTT. This gives the protein CASSSPEAGLSTDTQYF.

Ten or more counts support this clonotype. The CDR3 bases are TGTGCCACCAGTGACCCCCGGACCGTAGATGATACGCAGTATTTT. Translated: CATSDPRTVDDTQYF. The chain recombines TRBV24-1 with TRBJ2-3; no reliable D call. The CDR3 has 15 residues. Germline-derived CDR1 and CDR2 are KGHDR and SFDVKD. V lost 4 bases to trimming and J lost 6 bases, with 16 bases between them.

This clonotype showed up many times. The chain recombines TRBV7-2 with TRBJ1-3; D is unclear. The germline gives CDR1 SGHTA, CDR2 FQGNSA. The CDR3 is 16 amino acids. V lost 1 base and J 0 bases, leaving 10 bases between the germline ends. CDR3 in amino acids: CASSLEPRSSGNTIYF. The CDR3 nucleotides read TGTGCCAGCAGCTTAGAACCCAGGTCCTCTGGAAACACCATATATTTT.

This clonotype was detected ten times or more. The rearrangement uses TRBV20-1 and TRBJ2-1, with 11 nucleotides matching TRBD2. This CDR3 spans 15 amino acids. Germline CDR1 and CDR2: DFQATT and SNEGSKA (reference sequence). With V trimmed by 5 bases and J by 7 bases, 10 bases remained unmatched. The CDR3 coding sequence is TGCAGTGCTTCCCAACTAGCGGGAGTGGGGAATGAGCAGTTCTTC. This translates into CSASQLAGVGNEQFF.

This clonotype was recorded many times. V and J are TRBV7-3 and TRBJ1-1; D not certain. Germline values: CDR1 SGHTA, CDR2 FQGTGA. V was trimmed by 6 bases and J by 5 bases, leaving 16 bases between them. This CDR3 region has 14 residues. In nucleotides, the CDR3 is TGTGCCAGCAGTAAGGTCGGCCCAATAACTGAAGCTTTCTTT. Translating it yields CASSKVGPITEAFF.

This clonotype has at least ten counts. V usage is TRBV5-5 and J usage is TRBJ1-3, with D tentatively TRBD1 (5 bases). Between the trimmed V and J ends, which lost 0 bases and 0 bases, there was a span of 10 bases. This CDR3 has 16 residues. CDR1 is SGHKS and CDR2 is YYEKEE in the germline V gene (reference sequence). This CDR3 is CASSLAGRNSGNTIYF. CDR3 nucleotides: TGTGCCAGCAGCTTGGCGGGGCGGAACTCTGGAAACACCATATATTTT.

This clonotype appeared once. The chain links TRBV28 to TRBJ2-7; a possible D gene is TRBD1 (6 bases). The CDR3 runs 15 residues. The germline V gene encodes CDR1 MDHEN and CDR2 SYDVKM. The V end was cut by 4 bases, the J end by 3 bases, with 16 bases between. The CDR3 reads CASSSPGKGVYEQYF. CDR3 sequence (DNA): TGTGCCAGCAGTTCACCCGGGAAGGGGGTCTACGAGCAGTACTTC. Drawing the rest from reference TRBV28 and TRBJ2-7, the complete variable domain is DVKVTQSSRYLVKRTGEKVFLECVQDMDHENMFWYRQDPGLGLRLIYFSYDVKMKEKGDIPEGYSVSREKKERFSLILESASTNQTSMYLCASSSPGKGVYEQYFGPGTRLTVT.

This clonotype was counted ten times or more. This chain joins TRBV4-1 and TRBJ2-3; TRBD2 might be the D (5 bases). With 3 bases removed from V and 2 bases from J, the gap between germline ends came to 18 bases. The CDR3 has 17 residues. From germline, CDR1 is MGHRA and CDR2 YSYEKL. The CDR3: CASSQVTGFLSTDTQYF. CDR3 bases: TGCGCCAGCAGCCAGGTTACGGGATTTCTTTCCACAGATACGCAGTATTTT.

V and J are TRBV19 and TRBJ1-6, with D perhaps matching TRBD1 (5 bases). The length of the CDR3 is 15 residues. The ends were cut back, 2 bases at V and 6 bases at J, with 11 bases in the middle. CDR1 LNHDA and CDR2 SQIVND come from the germline V gene (reference sequence). CDR3 loop: CASSIPPGLNSPLHF. DNA of the CDR3: TGTGCCAGTAGTATACCCCCGGGGCTTAATTCACCCCTCCACTTT.

This clonotype was recorded many times. This chain uses TRBV10-3 with TRBJ2-2; the D is unclear. The V end was cut by 3 bases, the J end by 1 base, with 12 bases between. Germline assignment: CDR1 ENHRY and CDR2 SYGVKD. This CDR3 comprises 16 residues. The CDR3 loop reads CAISDMGGKNTGELFF. CDR3 nucleotide sequence: TGTGCCATCAGTGATATGGGTGGGAAGAACACCGGGGAGCTGTTTTTT.

This clonotype was counted at least ten times. The chain carries TRBV7-2 and TRBJ1-3, with a tentative D call TRBD1 (5 bases). Trimming stripped 1 base from V and 1 base from J, with 11 bases between. CDR1 is SGHTA, CDR2 FQGNSA, per germline. The CDR3 length is 16 residues. The CDR3 coding sequence is TGTGCCAGCAGCTTAGGGGACGTTACATCTGGAAACACCATATATTTT. Translated, it gives CASSLGDVTSGNTIYF.